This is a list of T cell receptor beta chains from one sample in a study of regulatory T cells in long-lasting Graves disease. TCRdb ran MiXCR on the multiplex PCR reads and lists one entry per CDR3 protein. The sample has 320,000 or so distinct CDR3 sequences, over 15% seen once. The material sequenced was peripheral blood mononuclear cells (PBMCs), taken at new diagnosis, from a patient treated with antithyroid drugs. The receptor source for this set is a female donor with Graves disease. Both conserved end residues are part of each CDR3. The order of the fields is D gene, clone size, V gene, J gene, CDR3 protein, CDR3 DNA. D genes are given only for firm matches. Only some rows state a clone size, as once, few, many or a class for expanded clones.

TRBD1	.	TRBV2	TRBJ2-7	CASSDGTGSYEQYF	TGTGCCAGCAGTGACGGGACAGGGAGTTACGAGCAGTACTTC
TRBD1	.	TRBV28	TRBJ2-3	CASSLGTGQDTQYF	TGTGCCAGCAGTTTAGGGACAGGACAAGATACGCAGTATTTT
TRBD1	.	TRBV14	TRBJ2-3	CASSQEGDRYTDTQYF	TGTGCCAGCAGCCAAGAGGGGGACAGATACACAGATACGCAGTATTTT
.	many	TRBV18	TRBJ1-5	CASSEGKGNQPQHF	TGTGCCAGCTCTGAGGGTAAGGGCAATCAGCCCCAGCATTTT
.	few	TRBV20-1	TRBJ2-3	CSAMTDTDTQYF	TGCAGTGCAATGACAGACACAGATACGCAGTATTTT
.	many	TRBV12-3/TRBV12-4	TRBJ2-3	CASSVDANHRVLITLPLKGTQYF	TGTGCCAGCAGTGTGGACGCTAACCACAGGGTGCTTATCACCCTCCCTTTAAAGGGTACGCAGTATTTT
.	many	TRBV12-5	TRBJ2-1	CASGLAQTAGF	TGTGCTAGTGGTTTGGCCCAAACGGCGGGGTTC
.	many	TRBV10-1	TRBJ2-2	CASPSDQGPTGELFF	TGCGCCAGCCCCTCCGATCAGGGGCCCACCGGGGAGCTGTTTTTT
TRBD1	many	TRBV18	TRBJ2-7	CASSPSGTGSAYEQYF	TGTGCCAGCTCACCCTCCGGGACAGGATCCGCCTACGAGCAGTACTTC
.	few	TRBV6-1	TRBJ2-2	CAITSPRNTGELFF	TGTGCCATTACCTCCCCTAGGAACACCGGGGAGCTGTTTTTT
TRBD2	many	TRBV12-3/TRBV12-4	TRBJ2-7	CASSSGTSGSYEQYF	TGTGCCAGCAGTTCCGGGACTAGCGGATCCTACGAGCAGTACTTC
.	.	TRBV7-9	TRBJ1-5	CASKGTGDNQPQHF	TGTGCCAGCAAGGGAACAGGAGACAATCAGCCCCAGCATTTT
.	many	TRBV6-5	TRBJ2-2	CASSYLRHNTGELFF	TGTGCCAGCAGTTACCTTCGACATAATACCGGGGAGCTGTTTTTT